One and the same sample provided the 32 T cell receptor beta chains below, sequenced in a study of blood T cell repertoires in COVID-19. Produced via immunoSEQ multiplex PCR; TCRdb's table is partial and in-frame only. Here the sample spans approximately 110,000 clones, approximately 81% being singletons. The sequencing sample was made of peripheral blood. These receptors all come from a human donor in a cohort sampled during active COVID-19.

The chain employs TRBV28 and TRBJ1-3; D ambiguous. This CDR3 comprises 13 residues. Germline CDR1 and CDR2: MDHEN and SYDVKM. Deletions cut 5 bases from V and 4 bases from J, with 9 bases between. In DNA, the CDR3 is TGTGCCAGCAGTCGGGAGGCGGGAAACACCATATATTTT. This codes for CASSREAGNTIYF. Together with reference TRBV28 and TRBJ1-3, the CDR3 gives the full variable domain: DVKVTQSSRYLVKRTGEKVFLECVQDMDHENMFWYRQDPGLGLRLIYFSYDVKMKEKGDIPEGYSVSREKKERFSLILESASTNQTSMYLCASSREAGNTIYFGEGSWLTVV.

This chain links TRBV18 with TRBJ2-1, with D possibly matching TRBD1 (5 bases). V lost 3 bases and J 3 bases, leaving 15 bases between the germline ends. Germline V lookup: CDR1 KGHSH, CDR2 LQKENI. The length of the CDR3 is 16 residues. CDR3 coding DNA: TGTGCCAGCTCACCCAGGGCCTTAGCTATCTACAATGAGCAGTTCTTC. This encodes CASSPRALAIYNEQFF.

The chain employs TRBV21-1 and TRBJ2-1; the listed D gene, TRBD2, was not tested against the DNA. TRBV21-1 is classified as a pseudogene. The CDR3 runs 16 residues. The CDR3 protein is CASSTPGTSGHNEQFF. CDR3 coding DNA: TGTGCCAGCAGCACACCGGGGACTAGCGGTCACAATGAGCAGTTCTTC.

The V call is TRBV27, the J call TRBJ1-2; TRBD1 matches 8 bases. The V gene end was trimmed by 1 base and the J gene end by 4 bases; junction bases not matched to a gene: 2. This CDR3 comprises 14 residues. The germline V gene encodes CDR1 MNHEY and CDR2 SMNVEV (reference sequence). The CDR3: CASSLWQGAYGYTF. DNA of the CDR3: TGTGCCAGCAGTTTATGGCAGGGGGCCTATGGCTACACCTTC.

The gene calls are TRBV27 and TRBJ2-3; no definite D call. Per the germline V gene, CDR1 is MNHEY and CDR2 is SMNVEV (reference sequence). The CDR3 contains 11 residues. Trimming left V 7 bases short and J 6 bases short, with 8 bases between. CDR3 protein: CASTSVDTQYF. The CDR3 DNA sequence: TGTGCCAGCACCTCCGTGGATACGCAGTATTTT.

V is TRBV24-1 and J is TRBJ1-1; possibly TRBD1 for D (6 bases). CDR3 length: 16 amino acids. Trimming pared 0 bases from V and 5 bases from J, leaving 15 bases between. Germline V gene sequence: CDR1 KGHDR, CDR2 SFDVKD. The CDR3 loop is CATSDLIRGRLTEAFF. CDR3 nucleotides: TGTGCCACCAGTGATTTGATCAGGGGAAGGTTAACTGAAGCTTTCTTT.

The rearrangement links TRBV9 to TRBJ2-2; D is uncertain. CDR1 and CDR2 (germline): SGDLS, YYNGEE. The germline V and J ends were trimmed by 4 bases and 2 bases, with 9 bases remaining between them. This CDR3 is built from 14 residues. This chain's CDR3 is CASSPAPNTGELFF. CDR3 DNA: TGTGCCAGCAGCCCAGCGCCAAACACCGGGGAGCTGTTTTTT.

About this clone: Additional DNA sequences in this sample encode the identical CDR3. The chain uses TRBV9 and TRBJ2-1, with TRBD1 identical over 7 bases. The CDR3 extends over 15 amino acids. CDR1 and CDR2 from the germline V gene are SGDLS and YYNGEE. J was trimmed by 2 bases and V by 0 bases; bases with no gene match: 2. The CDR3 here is CASSVGQGAYNEQFF. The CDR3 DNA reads TGTGCCAGCAGCGTAGGGCAGGGGGCCTACAATGAGCAGTTCTTC.

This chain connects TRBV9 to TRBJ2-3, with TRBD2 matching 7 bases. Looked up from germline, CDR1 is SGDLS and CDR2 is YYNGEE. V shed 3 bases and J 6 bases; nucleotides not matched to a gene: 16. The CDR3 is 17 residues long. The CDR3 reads CASSATLLAPGRDTQYF. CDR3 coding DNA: TGTGCCAGCAGCGCTACCCTACTAGCACCCGGGAGGGATACGCAGTATTTT.

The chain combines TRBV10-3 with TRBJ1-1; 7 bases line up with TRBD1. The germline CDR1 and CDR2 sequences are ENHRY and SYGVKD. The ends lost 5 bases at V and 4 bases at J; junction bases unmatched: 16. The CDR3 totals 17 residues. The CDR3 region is CAISRQGATTMGTEAFF. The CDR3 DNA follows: TGTGCCATCAGTCGACAGGGCGCGACGACCATGGGCACTGAAGCTTTCTTT.

CDR3 nucleotide sequence: TGTGCCAGCAGCCCACAAGGACAGATCTATGGCTACACCTTC. This translates into CASSPQGQIYGYTF. The rearrangement joins TRBV5-6 to TRBJ1-2, with D maybe TRBD1 (6 bases). The germline V and J ends were trimmed by 4 bases and 4 bases, with 14 bases remaining between them. CDR1 is SGHDT and CDR2 is YYEEEE in the germline V gene. The CDR3 contains 14 residues.

The CDR3 region is CASSRLASGETQYF. The CDR3 region has the DNA TGTGCCAGCAGTCGTTTAGCGTCTGGTGAGACCCAGTACTTC. The rearrangement links TRBV2 to TRBJ2-5; tentative D call: TRBD2 (5 bases). The CDR3 sequence is 14 residues long. Trimming left V 5 bases short and J 5 bases short, with 15 bases between. Germline V lookup: CDR1 SNHLY, CDR2 FYNNEI.

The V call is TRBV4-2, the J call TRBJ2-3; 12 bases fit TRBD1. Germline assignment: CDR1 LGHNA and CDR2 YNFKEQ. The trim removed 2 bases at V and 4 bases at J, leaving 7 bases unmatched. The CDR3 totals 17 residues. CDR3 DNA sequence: TGTGCCAGCAGCCAACCAGCCGGGACAGGGGGCGCAGATACGCAGTATTTT. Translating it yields CASSQPAGTGGADTQYF.

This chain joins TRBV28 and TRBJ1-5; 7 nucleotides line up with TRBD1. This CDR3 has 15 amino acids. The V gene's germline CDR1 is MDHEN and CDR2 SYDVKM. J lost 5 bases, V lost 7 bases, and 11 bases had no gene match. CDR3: CASTPLGRGDQPQHF. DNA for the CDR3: TGTGCCAGCACCCCTCTCGGCAGGGGGGATCAGCCCCAGCATTTT.

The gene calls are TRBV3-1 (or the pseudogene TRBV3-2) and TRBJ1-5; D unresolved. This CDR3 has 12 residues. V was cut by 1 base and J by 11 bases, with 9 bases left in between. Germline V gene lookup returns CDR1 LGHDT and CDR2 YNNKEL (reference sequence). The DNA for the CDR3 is TGTGCCAGCAGCCAAGGATCTTCGGCCCAGCATTTT. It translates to CASSQGSSAQHF.

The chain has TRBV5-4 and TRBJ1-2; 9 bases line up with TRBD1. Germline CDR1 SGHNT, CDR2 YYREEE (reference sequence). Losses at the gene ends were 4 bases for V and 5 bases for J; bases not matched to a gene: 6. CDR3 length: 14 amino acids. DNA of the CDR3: TGTGCCAGCAGCCAGGACAGGGGAGGTTATGGCTACACCTTC. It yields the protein CASSQDRGGYGYTF. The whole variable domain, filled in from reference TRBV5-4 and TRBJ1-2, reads ETGVTQSPTHLIKTRGQQVTLRCSSQSGHNTVSWYQQALGQGPQFIFQYYREEENGRGNFPPRFSGLQFPNYSSELNVNALELDDSALYLCASSQDRGGYGYTFGSGTRLTVV.

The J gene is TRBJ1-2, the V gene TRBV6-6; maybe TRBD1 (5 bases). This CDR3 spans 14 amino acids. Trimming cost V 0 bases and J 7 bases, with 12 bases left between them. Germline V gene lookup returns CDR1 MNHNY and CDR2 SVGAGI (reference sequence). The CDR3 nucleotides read TGTGCCAGCAGTTACTCCGGGGGTCACTCTGGCTACACCTTC. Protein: CASSYSGGHSGYTF.

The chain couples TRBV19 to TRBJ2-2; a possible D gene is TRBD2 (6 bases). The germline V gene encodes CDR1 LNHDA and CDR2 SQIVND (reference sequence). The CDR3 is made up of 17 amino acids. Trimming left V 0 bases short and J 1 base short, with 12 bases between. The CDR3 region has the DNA TGTGCCAGTAGTATAGATCTGTTGGGGGGGAACACCGGGGAGCTGTTTTTT. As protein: CASSIDLLGGNTGELFF. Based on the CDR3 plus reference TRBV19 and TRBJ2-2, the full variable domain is DGGITQSPKYLFRKEGQNVTLSCEQNLNHDAMYWYRQDPGQGLRLIYYSQIVNDFQKGDIAEGYSVSREKKESFPLTVTSAQKNPTAFYLCASSIDLLGGNTGELFFGEGSRLTVL.

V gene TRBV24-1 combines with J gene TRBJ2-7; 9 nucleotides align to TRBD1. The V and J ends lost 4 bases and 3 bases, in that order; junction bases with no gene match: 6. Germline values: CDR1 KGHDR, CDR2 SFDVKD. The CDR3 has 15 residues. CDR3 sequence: CATSDQGQGGYEQYF. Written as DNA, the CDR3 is TGTGCCACCAGTGACCAGGGACAGGGTGGCTACGAGCAGTACTTC.

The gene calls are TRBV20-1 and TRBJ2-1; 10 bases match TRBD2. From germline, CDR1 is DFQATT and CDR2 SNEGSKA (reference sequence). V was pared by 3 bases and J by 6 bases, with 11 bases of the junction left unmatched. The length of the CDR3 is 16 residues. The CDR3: CSASALLAGRLNEQFF. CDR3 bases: TGCAGTGCTAGTGCCCTACTAGCGGGACGCCTCAATGAGCAGTTCTTC.

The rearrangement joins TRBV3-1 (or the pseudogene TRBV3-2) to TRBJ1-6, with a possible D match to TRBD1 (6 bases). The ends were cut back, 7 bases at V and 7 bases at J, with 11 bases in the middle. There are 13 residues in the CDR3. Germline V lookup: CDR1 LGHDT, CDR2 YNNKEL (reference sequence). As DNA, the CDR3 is TGTGCCAGCACTCGACAGGCAAATTCACCCCTCCACTTT. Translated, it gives CASTRQANSPLHF.

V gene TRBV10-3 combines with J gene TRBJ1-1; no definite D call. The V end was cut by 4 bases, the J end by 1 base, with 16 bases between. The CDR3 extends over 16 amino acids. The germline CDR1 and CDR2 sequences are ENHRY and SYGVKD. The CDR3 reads CAISVEAARPNTEAFF. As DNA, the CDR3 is TGTGCCATCAGTGTTGAGGCAGCTCGACCGAACACTGAAGCTTTCTTT.

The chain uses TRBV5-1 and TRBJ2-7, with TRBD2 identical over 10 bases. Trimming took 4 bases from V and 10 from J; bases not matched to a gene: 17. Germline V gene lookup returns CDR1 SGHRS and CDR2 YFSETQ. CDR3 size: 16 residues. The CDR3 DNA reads TGCGCCAGCAGCACTGGCCAGGGCGGTAGCGGGAGGTCACAGTACTTC. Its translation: CASSTGQGGSGRSQYF.

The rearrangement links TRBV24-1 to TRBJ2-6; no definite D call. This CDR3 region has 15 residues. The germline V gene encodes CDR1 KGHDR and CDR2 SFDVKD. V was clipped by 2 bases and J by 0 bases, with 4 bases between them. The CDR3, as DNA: TGTGCCACCAGTGATTACAGCTCTGGGGCCAACGTCCTGACTTTC. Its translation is CATSDYSSGANVLTF.

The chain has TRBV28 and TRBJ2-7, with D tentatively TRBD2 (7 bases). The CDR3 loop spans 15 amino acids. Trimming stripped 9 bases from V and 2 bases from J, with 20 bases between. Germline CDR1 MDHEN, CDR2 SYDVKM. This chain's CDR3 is CASLTSGTLPYEQYF. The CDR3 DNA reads TGTGCCAGTCTTACGAGCGGGACACTTCCCTACGAGCAGTACTTC.

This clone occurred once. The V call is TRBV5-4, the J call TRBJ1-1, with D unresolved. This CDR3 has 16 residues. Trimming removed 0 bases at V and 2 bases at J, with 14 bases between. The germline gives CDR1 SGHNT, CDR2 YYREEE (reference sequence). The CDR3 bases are TGTGCCAGCAGCTTGGGTGGCTGGGCTCCCAACACTGAAGCTTTCTTT. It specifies CASSLGGWAPNTEAFF.

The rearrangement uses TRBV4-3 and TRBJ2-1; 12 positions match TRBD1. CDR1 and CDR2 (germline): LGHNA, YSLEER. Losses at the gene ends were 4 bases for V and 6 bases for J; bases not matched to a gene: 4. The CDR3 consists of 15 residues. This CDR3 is CASSLGTGGGNEQFF. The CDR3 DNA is TGCGCCAGCAGCCTGGGGACAGGGGGCGGCAATGAGCAGTTCTTC.

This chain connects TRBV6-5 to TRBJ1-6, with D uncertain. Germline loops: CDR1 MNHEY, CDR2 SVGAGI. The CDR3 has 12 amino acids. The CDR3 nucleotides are TGTGCTACCGGGAACATTGATTCACCCCTCCACTTT. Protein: CATGNIDSPLHF.

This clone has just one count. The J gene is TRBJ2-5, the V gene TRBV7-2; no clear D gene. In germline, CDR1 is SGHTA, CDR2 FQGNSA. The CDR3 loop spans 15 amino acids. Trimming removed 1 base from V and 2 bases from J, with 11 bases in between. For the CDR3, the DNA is TGTGCCAGCAGCTTAGTTTTGGCAGTTCAAGAGACCCAGTACTTC. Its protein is CASSLVLAVQETQYF. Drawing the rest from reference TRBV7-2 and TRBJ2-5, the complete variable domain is GAGVSQSPSNKVTEKGKDVELRCDPISGHTALYWYRQSLGQGLEFLIYFQGNSAPDKSGLPSDRFSAERTGGSVSTLTIQRTQQEDSAVYLCASSLVLAVQETQYFGPGTRLLVL.

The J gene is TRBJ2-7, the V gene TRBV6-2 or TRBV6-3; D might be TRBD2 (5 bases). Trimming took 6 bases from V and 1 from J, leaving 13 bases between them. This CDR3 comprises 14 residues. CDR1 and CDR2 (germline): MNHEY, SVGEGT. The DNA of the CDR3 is TGTGCCAGCAGCGGAGACTGGACTTCCTACGAGCAGTACTTC. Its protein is CASSGDWTSYEQYF.

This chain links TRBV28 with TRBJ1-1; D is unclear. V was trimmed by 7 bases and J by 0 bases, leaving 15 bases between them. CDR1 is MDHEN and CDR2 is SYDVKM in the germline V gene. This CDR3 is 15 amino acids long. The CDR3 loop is CASTKAGPMNTEAFF. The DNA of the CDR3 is TGTGCCAGCACCAAGGCAGGTCCCATGAACACTGAAGCTTTCTTT.

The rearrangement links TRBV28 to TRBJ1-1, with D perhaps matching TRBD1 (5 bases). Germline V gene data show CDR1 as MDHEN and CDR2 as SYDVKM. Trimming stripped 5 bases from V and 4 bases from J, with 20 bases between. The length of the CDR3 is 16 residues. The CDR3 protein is CASSNGGGRWSTEAFF. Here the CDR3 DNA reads TGTGCCAGCAGTAACGGGGGTGGCCGTTGGAGCACTGAAGCTTTCTTT.